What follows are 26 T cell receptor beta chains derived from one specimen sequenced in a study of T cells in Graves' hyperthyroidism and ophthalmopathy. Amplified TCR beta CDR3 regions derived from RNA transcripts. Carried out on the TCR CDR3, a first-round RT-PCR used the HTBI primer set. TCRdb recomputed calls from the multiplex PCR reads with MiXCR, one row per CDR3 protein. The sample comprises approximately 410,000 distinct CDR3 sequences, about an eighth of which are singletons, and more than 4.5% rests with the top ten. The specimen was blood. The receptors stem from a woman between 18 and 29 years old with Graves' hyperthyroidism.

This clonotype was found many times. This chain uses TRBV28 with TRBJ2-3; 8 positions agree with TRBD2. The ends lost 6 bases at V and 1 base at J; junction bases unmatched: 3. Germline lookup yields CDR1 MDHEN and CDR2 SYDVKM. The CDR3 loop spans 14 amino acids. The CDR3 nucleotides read TGTGCCAGCAGCCCGGGAGGGGGCACAGATACGCAGTATTTT. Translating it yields CASSPGGGTDTQYF.

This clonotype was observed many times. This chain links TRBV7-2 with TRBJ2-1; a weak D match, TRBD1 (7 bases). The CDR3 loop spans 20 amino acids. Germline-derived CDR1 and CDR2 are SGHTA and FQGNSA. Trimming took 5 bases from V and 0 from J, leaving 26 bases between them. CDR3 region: CASSRRGPSAALSSYNEQFF. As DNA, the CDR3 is TGTGCCAGCAGCCGGAGGGGGCCCTCAGCGGCGTTGAGCTCCTACAATGAGCAGTTCTTC.

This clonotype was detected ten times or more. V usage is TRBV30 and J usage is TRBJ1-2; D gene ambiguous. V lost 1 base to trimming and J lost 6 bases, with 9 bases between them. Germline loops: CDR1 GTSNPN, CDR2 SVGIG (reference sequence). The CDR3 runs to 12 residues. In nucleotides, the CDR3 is TGTGCCTGGAGTGGCGGGGTACATGGCTACACCTTC. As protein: CAWSGGVHGYTF.

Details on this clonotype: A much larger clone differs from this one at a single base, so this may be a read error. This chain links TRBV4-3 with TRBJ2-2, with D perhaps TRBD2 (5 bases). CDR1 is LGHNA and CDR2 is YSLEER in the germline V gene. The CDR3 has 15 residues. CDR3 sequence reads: CAGSLTHEGTGELFF. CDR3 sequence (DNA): TGCGCCGGCAGCCTAACCCACGAGGGAACCGGGGAGCTGTTTTTT.

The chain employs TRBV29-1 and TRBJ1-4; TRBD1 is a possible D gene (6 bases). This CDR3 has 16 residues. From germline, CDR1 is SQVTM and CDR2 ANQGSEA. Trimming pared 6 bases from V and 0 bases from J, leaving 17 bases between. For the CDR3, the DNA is TGCAGCGTGAGTATGGACAGAATCGCAACTAATGAAAAACTGTTTTTT. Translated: CSVSMDRIATNEKLFF.

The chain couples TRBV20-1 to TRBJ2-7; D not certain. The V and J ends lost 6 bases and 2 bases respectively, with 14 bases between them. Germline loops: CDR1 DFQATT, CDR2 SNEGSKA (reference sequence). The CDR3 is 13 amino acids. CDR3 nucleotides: TGCAGTGCCCAGCTCGGGCGTGCCTACGAGCAGTACTTC. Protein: CSAQLGRAYEQYF.

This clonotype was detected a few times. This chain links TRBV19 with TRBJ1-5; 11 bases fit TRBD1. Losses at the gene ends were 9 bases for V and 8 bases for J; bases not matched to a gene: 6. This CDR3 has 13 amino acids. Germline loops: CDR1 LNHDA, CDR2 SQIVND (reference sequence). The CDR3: CASLRDRGEPQHF. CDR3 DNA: TGTGCCAGCCTCCGGGACAGGGGGGAGCCCCAGCATTTT. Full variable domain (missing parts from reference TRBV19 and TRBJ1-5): DGGITQSPKYLFRKEGQNVTLSCEQNLNHDAMYWYRQDPGQGLRLIYYSQIVNDFQKGDIAEGYSVSREKKESFPLTVTSAQKNPTAFYLCASLRDRGEPQHFGDGTRLSIL.

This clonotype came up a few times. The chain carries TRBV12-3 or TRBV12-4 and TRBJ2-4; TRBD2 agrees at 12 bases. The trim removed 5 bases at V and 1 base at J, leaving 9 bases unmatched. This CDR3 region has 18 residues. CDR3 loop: CASSRGLAGAIAKNIQYF. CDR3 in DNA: TGTGCCAGCAGTCGGGGACTAGCGGGCGCCATTGCCAAAAACATTCAGTACTTC.

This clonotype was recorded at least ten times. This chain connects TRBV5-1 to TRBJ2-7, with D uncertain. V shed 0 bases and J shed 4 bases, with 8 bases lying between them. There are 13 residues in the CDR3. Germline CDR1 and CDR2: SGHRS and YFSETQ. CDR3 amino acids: CASSLEGRYEQYF. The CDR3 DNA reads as TGCGCCAGCAGCTTGGAGGGCCGGTACGAGCAGTACTTC.

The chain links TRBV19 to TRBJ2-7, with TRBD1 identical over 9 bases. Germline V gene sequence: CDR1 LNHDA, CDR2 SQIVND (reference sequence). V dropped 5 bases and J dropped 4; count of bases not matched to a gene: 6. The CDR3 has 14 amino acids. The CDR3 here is CASSETGGAYEQYF. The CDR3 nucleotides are TGTGCCAGTAGTGAGACAGGGGGTGCGTACGAGCAGTACTTC.

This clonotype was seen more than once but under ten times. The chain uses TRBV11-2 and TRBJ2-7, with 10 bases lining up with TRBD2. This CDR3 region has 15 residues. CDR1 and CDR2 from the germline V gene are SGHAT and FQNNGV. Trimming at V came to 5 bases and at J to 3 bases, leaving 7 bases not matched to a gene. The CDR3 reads CASSPGLAIGYEQYF. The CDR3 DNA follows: TGTGCCAGCAGCCCGGGACTAGCGATTGGCTACGAGCAGTACTTC.

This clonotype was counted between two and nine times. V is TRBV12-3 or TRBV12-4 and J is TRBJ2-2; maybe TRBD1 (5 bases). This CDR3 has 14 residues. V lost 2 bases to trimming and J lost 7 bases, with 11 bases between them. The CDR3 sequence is CASSLRQSGGELFF. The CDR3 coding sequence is TGTGCCAGCAGTTTACGACAGAGTGGCGGGGAGCTGTTTTTT.

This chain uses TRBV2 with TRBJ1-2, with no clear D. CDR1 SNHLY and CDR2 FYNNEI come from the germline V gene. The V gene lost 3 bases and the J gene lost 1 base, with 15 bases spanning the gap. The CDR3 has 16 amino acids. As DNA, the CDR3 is TGTGCCAGCAGTGATAGGATTCTGGGAGGTAACTATGGCTACACCTTC. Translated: CASSDRILGGNYGYTF.

Written as DNA, the CDR3 is TGCAGTGCCAGTAGGCCCCACTACGAGCAGTACTTC. It is translated as CSASRPHYEQYF. The V and J genes are TRBV20-1 and TRBJ2-7; D unresolved. The CDR3 consists of 12 residues. V shed 6 bases and J shed 3 bases, with 12 bases lying between them. CDR1 and CDR2 from the germline V gene are DFQATT and SNEGSKA (reference sequence).

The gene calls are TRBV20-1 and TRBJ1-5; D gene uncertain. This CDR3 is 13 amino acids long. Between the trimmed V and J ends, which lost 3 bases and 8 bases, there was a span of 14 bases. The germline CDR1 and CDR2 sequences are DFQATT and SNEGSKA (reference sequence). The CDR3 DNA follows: TGCAGTGCTAGGTCTCGGGCCTTCGAGCCCCAGCATTTT. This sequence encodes CSARSRAFEPQHF.

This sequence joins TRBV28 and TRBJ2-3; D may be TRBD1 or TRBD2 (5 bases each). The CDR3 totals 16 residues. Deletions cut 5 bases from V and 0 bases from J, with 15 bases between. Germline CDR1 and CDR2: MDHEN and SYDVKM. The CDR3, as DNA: TGTGCCAGCAGTACGGCCGGGACGCAGAGCACAGATACGCAGTATTTT. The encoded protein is CASSTAGTQSTDTQYF. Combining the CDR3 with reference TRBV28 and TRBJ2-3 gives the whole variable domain DVKVTQSSRYLVKRTGEKVFLECVQDMDHENMFWYRQDPGLGLRLIYFSYDVKMKEKGDIPEGYSVSREKKERFSLILESASTNQTSMYLCASSTAGTQSTDTQYFGPGTRLTVL.

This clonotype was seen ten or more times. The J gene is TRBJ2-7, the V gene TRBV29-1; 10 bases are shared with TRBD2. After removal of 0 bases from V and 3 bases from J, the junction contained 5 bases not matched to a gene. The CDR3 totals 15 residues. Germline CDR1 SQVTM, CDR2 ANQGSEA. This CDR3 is CSVEEEPSGSYEQYF. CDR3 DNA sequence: TGCAGCGTTGAAGAGGAACCTAGCGGGAGCTACGAGCAGTACTTC.

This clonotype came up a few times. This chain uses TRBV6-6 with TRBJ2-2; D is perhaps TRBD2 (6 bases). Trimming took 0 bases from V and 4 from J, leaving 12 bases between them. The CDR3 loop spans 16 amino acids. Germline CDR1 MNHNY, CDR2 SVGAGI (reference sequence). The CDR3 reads CASSYSPGAGTGELFF. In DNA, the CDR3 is TGTGCCAGCAGTTACTCCCCAGGAGCGGGCACCGGGGAGCTGTTTTTT.

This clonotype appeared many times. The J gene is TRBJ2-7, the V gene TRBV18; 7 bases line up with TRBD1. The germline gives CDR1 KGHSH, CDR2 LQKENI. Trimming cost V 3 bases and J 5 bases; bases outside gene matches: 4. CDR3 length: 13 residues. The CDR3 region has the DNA TGTGCCAGCTCACCCCAGGGGGTAAACGAGCAGTACTTC. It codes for CASSPQGVNEQYF.

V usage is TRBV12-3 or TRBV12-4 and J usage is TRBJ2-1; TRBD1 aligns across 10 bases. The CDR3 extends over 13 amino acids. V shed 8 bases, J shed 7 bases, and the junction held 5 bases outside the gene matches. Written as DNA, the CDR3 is TGTGCCAGCCGGGACAGGGGTAATAATGAGCAGTTCTTC. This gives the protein CASRDRGNNEQFF.

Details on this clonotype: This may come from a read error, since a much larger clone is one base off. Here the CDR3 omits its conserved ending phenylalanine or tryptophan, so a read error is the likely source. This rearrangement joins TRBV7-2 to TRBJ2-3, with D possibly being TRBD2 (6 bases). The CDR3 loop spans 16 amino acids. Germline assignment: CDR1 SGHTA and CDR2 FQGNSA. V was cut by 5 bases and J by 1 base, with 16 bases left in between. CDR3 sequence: CASSEDELARTDTQYC. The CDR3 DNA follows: TGTGCCAGCAGCGAAGACGAACTAGCCCGCACAGATACGCAGTATTGT.

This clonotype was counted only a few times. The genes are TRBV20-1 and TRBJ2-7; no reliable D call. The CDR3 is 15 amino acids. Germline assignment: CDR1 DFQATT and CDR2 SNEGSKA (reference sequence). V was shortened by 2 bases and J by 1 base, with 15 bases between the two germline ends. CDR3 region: CSARPLRRTSYEQYF. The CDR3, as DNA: TGCAGTGCTAGACCGTTACGCAGAACTTCCTACGAGCAGTACTTC.

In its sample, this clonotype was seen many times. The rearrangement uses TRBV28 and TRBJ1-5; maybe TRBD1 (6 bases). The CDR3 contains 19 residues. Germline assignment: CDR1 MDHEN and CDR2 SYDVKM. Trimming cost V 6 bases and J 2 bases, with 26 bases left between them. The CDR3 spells CASSTNGGGTRQGNQPQHF. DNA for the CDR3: TGTGCCAGCAGCACGAATGGGGGGGGGACACGACAGGGCAATCAGCCCCAGCATTTT. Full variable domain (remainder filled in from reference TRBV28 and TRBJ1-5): DVKVTQSSRYLVKRTGEKVFLECVQDMDHENMFWYRQDPGLGLRLIYFSYDVKMKEKGDIPEGYSVSREKKERFSLILESASTNQTSMYLCASSTNGGGTRQGNQPQHFGDGTRLSIL.

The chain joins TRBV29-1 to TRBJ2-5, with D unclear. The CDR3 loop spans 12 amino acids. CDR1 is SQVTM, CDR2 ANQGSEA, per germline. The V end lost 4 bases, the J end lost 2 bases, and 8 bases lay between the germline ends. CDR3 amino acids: CSVGMPQETQYF. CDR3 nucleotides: TGCAGCGTTGGAATGCCACAAGAGACCCAGTACTTC.

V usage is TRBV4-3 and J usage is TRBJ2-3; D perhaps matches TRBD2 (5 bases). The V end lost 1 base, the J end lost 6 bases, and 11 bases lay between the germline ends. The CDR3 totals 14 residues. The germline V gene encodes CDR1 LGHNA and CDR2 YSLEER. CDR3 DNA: TGCGCCAGCAGCCAAGGACTAAATGTCGATACGCAGTATTTT. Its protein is CASSQGLNVDTQYF.

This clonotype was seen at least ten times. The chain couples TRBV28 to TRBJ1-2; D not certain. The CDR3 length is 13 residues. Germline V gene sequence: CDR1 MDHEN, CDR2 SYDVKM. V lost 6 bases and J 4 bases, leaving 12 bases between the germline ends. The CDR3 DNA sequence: TGTGCCAGCAGCCTTTCCCCCTCCTATGGCTACACCTTC. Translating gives CASSLSPSYGYTF.